Shown below are 19 T cell receptor beta chains from a single sample sequenced in a study of beta chain features in type 1 diabetes. The investigators reverse transcribed all of the isolated RNA, so they sequenced expressed TCRB transcripts. The repertoire was sequenced with immunoSEQ multiplex PCR; TCRdb's copy has only in-frame clones and lacks some. The profile covers more than 300,000 clones, with around 12% appearing a single time and about 0.018% taken by the ten largest. The sample taken for sequencing was naive CD4+ T cells from blood. These TCRs come from a man aged 18 to 30 in good health.

The rearrangement links TRBV9 to TRBJ2-1; 8 nucleotides agree with TRBD2. V lost 4 bases to trimming and J lost 2 bases; unmatched junction nucleotides: 8. The germline CDR1 and CDR2 sequences are SGDLS and YYNGEE. This CDR3 is 16 amino acids long. The CDR3 spells CASSWRTSLPYNEQFF. CDR3 sequence (DNA): TGTGCCAGCAGCTGGAGGACTAGCCTCCCCTACAATGAGCAGTTCTTC.

The chain combines TRBV30 with TRBJ1-3; maybe TRBD1 (5 bases). CDR3 length: 14 amino acids. Germline values: CDR1 GTSNPN, CDR2 SVGIG (reference sequence). With 8 bases removed from V and 0 bases from J, the gap between germline ends came to 14 bases. CDR3 protein: CARRDSRSGNTIYF. CDR3 nucleotide sequence: TGTGCCCGGCGAGACAGCCGCTCTGGAAACACCATATATTTT.

This clone has only a few counts. The V and J genes are TRBV7-6 and TRBJ2-1; the match to TRBD2 covers 11 bases. Germline loops: CDR1 SGHVS, CDR2 FNYEAQ. This CDR3 has 15 amino acids. V was pared by 3 bases and J by 9 bases, with 7 bases of the junction left unmatched. This CDR3 reads CASSFTSGGTGEQFF. The CDR3 DNA is TGTGCCAGCAGCTTCACTAGCGGGGGCACAGGTGAGCAGTTCTTC.

The chain recombines TRBV18 with TRBJ2-1, with D tentatively TRBD2 (6 bases). The germline gives CDR1 KGHSH, CDR2 LQKENI. Trimming stripped 1 base from V and 7 bases from J, with 11 bases between. CDR3 length: 14 residues. In DNA, the CDR3 is TGTGCCAGCTCACCACTTAGGGCGGGGAATGAGCAGTTCTTC. Its protein product is CASSPLRAGNEQFF.

The rearrangement joins TRBV28 to TRBJ1-1; tentative D call: TRBD1 (5 bases). Deletions cut 7 bases from V and 3 bases from J, with 21 bases between. The CDR3 totals 16 residues. Germline V gene sequence: CDR1 MDHEN, CDR2 SYDVKM. CDR3 DNA: TGTGCCAGCACTACATGGGCAGGGCGTAGTCACACTGAAGCTTTCTTT. Its protein is CASTTWAGRSHTEAFF. The full variable domain, with the rest looked up from reference TRBV28 and TRBJ1-1, is DVKVTQSSRYLVKRTGEKVFLECVQDMDHENMFWYRQDPGLGLRLIYFSYDVKMKEKGDIPEGYSVSREKKERFSLILESASTNQTSMYLCASTTWAGRSHTEAFFGQGTRLTVV.

The chain couples TRBV7-9 to TRBJ2-5; no clear D. Germline V gives CDR1 SEHNR, CDR2 FQNEAQ (reference sequence). V lost 4 bases to trimming and J lost 1 base, with 10 bases between them. The CDR3 spans 14 residues. The CDR3 nucleotides are TGTGCCAGCAGCTATCCAGGATTCCAAGAGACCCAGTACTTC. It yields the protein CASSYPGFQETQYF.

This clone showed up just a few times. The gene calls are TRBV5-1 and TRBJ2-3; D possibly corresponds to TRBD2 (5 bases). CDR3 size: 16 residues. Trimming stripped 3 bases from V and 0 bases from J, with 14 bases between. Germline CDR1 reads SGHRS; CDR2 reads YFSETQ. The CDR3 protein is CASSSGVNPSTDTQYF. The CDR3 nucleotides read TGCGCCAGCAGCTCCGGGGTGAACCCGAGCACAGATACGCAGTATTTT.

The rearrangement uses TRBV9 and TRBJ2-5; 11 positions match TRBD2. Per germline, CDR1 SGDLS and CDR2 YYNGEE. This CDR3 has 15 amino acids. The J segment lost 4 bases and the V segment lost 4 bases, leaving 6 bases of the junction unmatched. Written as DNA, the CDR3 is TGTGCCAGCAGCTTGACTAGCGGGACTTCAGAGACCCAGTACTTC. The encoded protein is CASSLTSGTSETQYF.

This sequence joins TRBV28 and TRBJ1-5, with D perhaps TRBD1 (6 bases). The CDR3 totals 14 residues. CDR1 is MDHEN and CDR2 is SYDVKM in the germline V gene. With 6 bases removed from V and 4 bases from J, the gap between germline ends came to 13 bases. DNA of the CDR3: TGTGCCAGCAGCCCCGGGGGGCTGAATCAGCCCCAGCATTTT. This sequence encodes CASSPGGLNQPQHF.

This clone occurred a few times. The chain has TRBV28 and TRBJ2-7; 7 nucleotides line up with TRBD2. With V trimmed by 5 bases and J by 1 base, 2 bases remained unmatched. The germline CDR1 and CDR2 sequences are MDHEN and SYDVKM. The CDR3 covers 13 residues. CDR3 region: CASSVAGSYEQYF. CDR3 DNA: TGTGCCAGCAGTGTAGCGGGTTCCTACGAGCAGTACTTC.

This sequence joins TRBV6-5 and TRBJ2-3; 7 bases agree with TRBD1. V was pared by 6 bases and J by 3 bases, with 6 bases of the junction left unmatched. The CDR3 is made up of 14 amino acids. Looked up from germline, CDR1 is MNHEY and CDR2 is SVGAGI. CDR3 nucleotide sequence: TGTGCCAGCAGACCCCCACAGGGGACAGATACGCAGTATTTT. Translated: CASRPPQGTDTQYF.

The chain combines TRBV4-1 with TRBJ2-5; D is possibly TRBD1 (6 bases). Germline CDR1 MGHRA, CDR2 YSYEKL. The CDR3 totals 16 residues. Trimming stripped 6 bases from V and 4 bases from J, with 21 bases between. The CDR3 loop reads CASSLVPPGAGETQYF. The DNA of the CDR3 is TGCGCCAGCAGTCTAGTCCCCCCAGGGGCTGGAGAGACCCAGTACTTC.

This clone occurred a few times. Other DNA variants within this sample encode the same CDR3. This chain joins TRBV6-5 and TRBJ2-5; D is undetermined. This CDR3 has 11 residues. Deletions cut 6 bases from V and 1 base from J, with 3 bases between. Germline values: CDR1 MNHEY, CDR2 SVGAGI. The CDR3: CASSRQETQYF. The CDR3 DNA follows: TGTGCCAGCAGCCGCCAAGAGACCCAGTACTTC.

In this sample, this clone turned up a few times. The J gene is TRBJ2-1, the V gene TRBV9, with D tentatively TRBD2 (5 bases). Trimming shortened V by 3 bases and J by 7 bases, and 14 bases separated the two germline ends. The CDR3 has 14 residues. Per the germline V gene, CDR1 is SGDLS and CDR2 is YYNGEE. As DNA, the CDR3 is TGTGCCAGCAGCGCGGGATCTAGGGATAATGAGCAGTTCTTC. Translated, it gives CASSAGSRDNEQFF. Variable domain in full (rest from reference TRBV9 and TRBJ2-1): DSGVTQTPKHLITATGQRVTLRCSPRSGDLSVYWYQQSLDQGLQFLIQYYNGEERAKGNILERFSAQQFPDLHSELNLSSLELGDSALYFCASSAGSRDNEQFFGPGTRLTVL.

This clone has just a few counts. V is TRBV27 and J is TRBJ1-5; possible D gene TRBD1, 6 bases. In germline, CDR1 is MNHEY, CDR2 SMNVEV (reference sequence). Trimming removed 2 bases from V and 0 bases from J, with 11 bases in between. The CDR3 covers 16 residues. The CDR3 nucleotides read TGTGCCAGCAGTTTAGGGGACAACAATAGCAATCAGCCCCAGCATTTT. It codes for CASSLGDNNSNQPQHF.

The chain is built from TRBV30 and TRBJ2-1; 7 bases are shared with TRBD1. The length of the CDR3 is 15 residues. Trimming removed 0 bases from V and 0 bases from J; junction bases left unmatched: 2. Germline CDR1 is GTSNPN and CDR2 is SVGIG (reference sequence). Written as DNA, the CDR3 is TGTGCCTGGAGTGTAGGGGGCAGCTCCTACAATGAGCAGTTCTTC. Its translation is CAWSVGGSSYNEQFF.

This clone was recorded a few times. This sequence joins TRBV5-1 and TRBJ2-7, with a tentative D call TRBD2 (6 bases). V was clipped by 0 bases and J by 6 bases, with 13 bases between them. Germline CDR1 reads SGHRS; CDR2 reads YFSETQ. This CDR3 region has 14 residues. In nucleotides, the CDR3 is TGCGCCAGCAGCTTGGGCGGGGTGCCCCCCGAGCAGTACTTC. Amino acids: CASSLGGVPPEQYF.

This clone has just a few counts. The chain couples TRBV27 to TRBJ2-1, with 8 bases fitting TRBD1. CDR3 length: 16 residues. V trimming: 6 bases; J trimming: 5 bases; junction bases outside the gene matches: 12. CDR1 MNHEY and CDR2 SMNVEV come from the germline V gene (reference sequence). CDR3 nucleotides: TGTGCCAGCAGACCAATCCAGACAGGGGCCCACAATGAGCAGTTCTTC. Protein sequence: CASRPIQTGAHNEQFF.

This chain connects TRBV7-6 to TRBJ1-1; D is unresolved. CDR1 and CDR2 from the germline V gene are SGHVS and FNYEAQ. V lost 5 bases, J lost 2 bases, and 12 bases lay in between. The CDR3 consists of 14 residues. CDR3 loop: CASSRARANTEAFF. Written as DNA, the CDR3 is TGTGCCAGCAGCCGGGCGAGGGCTAACACTGAAGCTTTCTTT.